This paragraph covers one T cell receptor beta chain sequence. This specimen comes from a study of cytomegalovirus exposure and HLA in healthy donors. PCR amplification relied on 60 Vbeta primers (plus 13 Jbeta primers). Sequenced by immunoSEQ multiplex PCR; TCRdb stores in-frame clones only, minus some. The sample has 150,000 or so clones, roughly 77% seen once; the top ten hold over 6%. The CDR3 sequence is 12 residues long. Germline loops: CDR1 MDHEN, CDR2 SYDVKM. The receptor comes from a young man in good health and CMV-seropositive. The chain employs TRBV28 and TRBJ2-5; D remains ambiguous. The J call could be wrong; TRBJ2-7 is a better fit for the DNA end. The specimen sequenced was PBMCs. CDR3 sequence reads: CASSFRISEQYF. DNA for the CDR3: TGTGCCAGCAGTTTCCGAATCTCCGAGCAGTACTTC.